The 23 T cell receptor beta chains below come from one sample, sequenced in a study of shared clonotypes between healthy human individuals. Sequencing used immunoSEQ multiplex PCR; TCRdb keeps in-frame clones, though not all of them. The sample holds around 1.6 million clones, roughly 98% seen once. The sequencing sample was made of naive CD4+ T cells sorted from blood. Sample subset: CD45RA+ positively selected. These receptors were taken from a man aged 25 to 40 in good health.

V and J are TRBV6-4 and TRBJ2-3; possibly TRBD1 for D (6 bases). CDR1 and CDR2 (germline): MRHNA, SNTAGT. V was shortened by 2 bases and J by 6 bases, with 15 bases between the two germline ends. The CDR3 covers 15 residues. The DNA for the CDR3 is TGTGCCAGCAGTGACCGTTCCTCGAGGGGGGATACGCAGTATTTT. Its translation is CASSDRSSRGDTQYF.

About this clone: Other DNA sequences from this sample encode an identical CDR3 as well. DNA for the CDR3: TGTGCCAGCAGCGTTGTCCGAGGAAACACCGGGGAGCTGTTTTTT. Translating gives CASSVVRGNTGELFF. The chain couples TRBV9 to TRBJ2-2; D unclear. The CDR3 has 15 amino acids. V was trimmed by 2 bases and J by 2 bases, leaving 10 bases between them. Germline V gene data show CDR1 as SGDLS and CDR2 as YYNGEE.

J is TRBJ1-2 and V is TRBV7-9; D call uncertain. In germline, CDR1 is SEHNR, CDR2 FQNEAQ (reference sequence). The CDR3 covers 12 residues. The V and J ends lost 3 bases and 9 bases respectively, with 11 bases between them. CDR3 in DNA: TGTGCCAGCAGCTTTGTAGGAGGCAGCTACACCTTC. Translating gives CASSFVGGSYTF.

The V gene is TRBV28, the J gene TRBJ1-2; 9 positions match TRBD1. Germline assignment: CDR1 MDHEN and CDR2 SYDVKM. The CDR3 runs to 11 residues. Trimming cost V 11 bases and J 8 bases; bases outside gene matches: 6. CDR3 region: CAVTGGEGYTF. The CDR3 DNA reads as TGTGCCGTTACAGGGGGCGAGGGCTACACCTTC.

The chain combines TRBV18 with TRBJ2-1; a weak D match, TRBD2 (7 bases). Trimming stripped 1 base from V and 5 bases from J, with 12 bases between. The CDR3 length is 15 residues. Germline V lookup: CDR1 KGHSH, CDR2 LQKENI. The CDR3 spells CASSPLRGRDNEQFF. The DNA of the CDR3 is TGTGCCAGCTCACCACTAAGGGGGAGGGACAATGAGCAGTTCTTC.

The rearrangement joins TRBV5-4 to TRBJ1-1; 7 bases are shared with TRBD1. CDR1 is SGHNT and CDR2 is YYREEE in the germline V gene (reference sequence). CDR3 length: 13 residues. V shed 4 bases, J shed 4 bases, and the junction held 4 bases outside the gene matches. CDR3 coding DNA: TGTGCCAGCAGCAACGCAGGGGGCACTGAAGCTTTCTTT. Amino acid sequence: CASSNAGGTEAFF.

The genes are TRBV6-1 and TRBJ1-5, with no clear D. Germline values: CDR1 MNHNS, CDR2 SASEGT. The CDR3 is made up of 14 amino acids. V was cut by 0 bases and J by 4 bases, with 7 bases left in between. CDR3 sequence: CASSEAPENQPQHF. The CDR3 region has the DNA TGTGCCAGCAGTGAAGCGCCGGAAAATCAGCCCCAGCATTTT.

The V call is TRBV28, the J call TRBJ2-7, with TRBD2 as a possible D gene (7 bases). Germline lookup yields CDR1 MDHEN and CDR2 SYDVKM. V gave up 8 bases and J gave up 1 base, with 15 bases separating them. This CDR3 spans 14 amino acids. This CDR3 reads CASQGTKPSYEQYF. For the CDR3, the DNA is TGTGCCAGCCAGGGGACTAAACCTTCCTACGAGCAGTACTTC.

The rearrangement joins TRBV5-1 to TRBJ1-1; possible D gene TRBD1, 5 bases. The V and J ends lost 5 bases and 4 bases respectively, with 9 bases between them. CDR3 length equals 12 residues. CDR1 SGHRS and CDR2 YFSETQ come from the germline V gene. The CDR3 sequence: CASSTRGTEAFF. CDR3 in DNA: TGCGCCAGCAGTACAAGGGGCACTGAAGCTTTCTTT.

This chain joins TRBV10-3 and TRBJ2-3, with D unclear. Germline V gene data show CDR1 as ENHRY and CDR2 as SYGVKD. V shed 3 bases and J shed 8 bases, with 6 bases lying between them. The CDR3 is 11 residues long. For the CDR3, the DNA is TGTGCCATCAGTGACGTCTTTACGCAGTATTTT. Residues: CAISDVFTQYF.

The chain recombines TRBV6-6 with TRBJ2-6; the D is unclear. Trimming removed 8 bases at V and 2 bases at J, with 16 bases between. The germline V gene has CDR1 MNHNY and CDR2 SVGAGI (reference sequence). The CDR3 has 16 residues. The CDR3 nucleotides are TGTGCCAGCTTCGGCACCCTCGGTCCTGGGGCCAACGTCCTGACTTTC. Amino acid sequence: CASFGTLGPGANVLTF.

CDR3 nucleotide sequence: TGCGCCAGCAGCGACCCGAACACCGGGGAGCTGTTTTTT. Translation: CASSDPNTGELFF. V is TRBV5-1 and J is TRBJ2-2; D is undetermined. The ends were cut back, 4 bases at V and 0 bases at J, with 4 bases in the middle. Germline V gene lookup returns CDR1 SGHRS and CDR2 YFSETQ. CDR3 length: 13 amino acids.

The count of this clone is one. This chain connects TRBV4-3 to TRBJ2-7; D is possibly TRBD2 (6 bases). The V gene lost 3 bases and the J gene lost 5 bases, with 20 bases spanning the gap. This CDR3 is built from 16 residues. Germline V lookup: CDR1 LGHNA, CDR2 YSLEER. CDR3 residues: CASSQVSYWGLDEQYF. Here the CDR3 DNA reads TGCGCCAGCAGCCAGGTGTCCTATTGGGGACTCGACGAGCAGTACTTC.

About this clone itself: Other DNA sequences in the sample encode the same CDR3. This chain joins TRBV5-1 and TRBJ2-7; D is perhaps TRBD1 (6 bases). CDR3 length: 14 amino acids. Trimming shortened V by 2 bases and J by 3 bases, and 12 bases separated the two germline ends. Germline V gives CDR1 SGHRS, CDR2 YFSETQ. As DNA, the CDR3 is TGCGCCAGCAGCTTCCCCGACAGGAGCTACGAGCAGTACTTC. Translation: CASSFPDRSYEQYF.

J is TRBJ2-7 and V is TRBV6-6; 13 nucleotides agree with TRBD2. This CDR3 is 13 amino acids long. The germline V gene encodes CDR1 MNHNY and CDR2 SVGAGI (reference sequence). V shed 10 bases and J 5 bases; nucleotides not matched to a gene: 5. CDR3 region: CATQGLAGNEQYF. In DNA, the CDR3 is TGTGCCACCCAGGGACTAGCGGGAAACGAGCAGTACTTC.

This chain uses TRBV6-5 with TRBJ1-3; D is uncertain. With 1 base removed from V and 0 bases from J, the gap between germline ends came to 10 bases. This CDR3 region has 16 residues. The V gene's germline CDR1 is MNHEY and CDR2 SVGAGI. The CDR3 nucleotides are TGTGCCAGCAGTTACTTTACTCCCGACTCTGGAAACACCATATATTTT. It codes for CASSYFTPDSGNTIYF.

V and J are TRBV29-1 and TRBJ2-1; 9 nucleotides align to TRBD2. CDR3 size: 16 residues. Germline V lookup: CDR1 SQVTM, CDR2 ANQGSEA. The J segment lost 0 bases and the V segment lost 7 bases, leaving 10 bases of the junction unmatched. The chain's CDR3 is CSGALAGRSSYNEQFF. CDR3 nucleotide sequence: TGCAGCGGGGCCCTAGCGGGACGAAGCTCCTACAATGAGCAGTTCTTC.

This chain links TRBV7-2 with TRBJ2-2; a possible D gene is TRBD2 (5 bases). CDR3 length: 15 amino acids. Trimming removed 4 bases at V and 1 base at J, with 10 bases between. Germline assignment: CDR1 SGHTA and CDR2 FQGNSA. The CDR3 DNA follows: TGTGCCAGCAGCTCAAAGGCGGGGAACACCGGGGAGCTGTTTTTT. Its translation is CASSSKAGNTGELFF.

The chain recombines TRBV28 with TRBJ2-5, with D perhaps matching TRBD1 (5 bases). Trimming took off 7 bases at V and 2 bases at J, with 20 bases between the two ends. Germline CDR1 and CDR2: MDHEN and SYDVKM. The CDR3 consists of 16 residues. The chain's CDR3 is CASTTHWQRGQETQYF. The DNA for the CDR3 is TGTGCCAGCACCACCCACTGGCAAAGGGGACAAGAGACCCAGTACTTC.

V and J are TRBV6-6 and TRBJ1-5, with D perhaps matching TRBD1 (5 bases). CDR3 length: 15 amino acids. The V end lost 6 bases, the J end lost 5 bases, and 17 bases lay between the germline ends. The germline V gene has CDR1 MNHNY and CDR2 SVGAGI (reference sequence). The chain's CDR3 is CASSGFTGLDQPQHF. The DNA of the CDR3 is TGTGCCAGCAGCGGGTTTACGGGGCTCGATCAGCCCCAGCATTTT.

CDR3 residues: CASRGARGNQPQHF. The CDR3, as DNA: TGTGCCAGCAGGGGGGCCAGGGGGAATCAGCCCCAGCATTTT. The chain carries TRBV25-1 and TRBJ1-5; 7 bases are shared with TRBD1. This CDR3 spans 14 amino acids. V dropped 6 bases and J dropped 4; count of bases not matched to a gene: 6. Germline lookup yields CDR1 MGHDK and CDR2 SYGVNS.

The chain joins TRBV7-9 to TRBJ2-3; D unresolved. The CDR3 covers 12 residues. V gave up 2 bases and J gave up 5 bases, with 5 bases separating them. Germline-derived CDR1 and CDR2 are SEHNR and FQNEAQ (reference sequence). CDR3: CASSLLKDTQYF. The CDR3 bases are TGTGCCAGCAGCTTATTGAAAGATACGCAGTATTTT.

The CDR3 reads CASSEGRVGNLAFF. CDR3 sequence (DNA): TGTGCCAGCAGTGAAGGCAGGGTCGGTAACCTAGCTTTCTTT. The gene calls are TRBV2 and TRBJ1-1, with D possibly being TRBD1 (5 bases). Germline V gives CDR1 SNHLY, CDR2 FYNNEI. The CDR3 consists of 14 residues. With 1 base removed from V and 10 bases from J, the gap between germline ends came to 16 bases.